These 3 T cell receptor beta chains were all obtained from the same sample, sequenced in a study of post-analysis software for immune sequencing data. Tagging with unique molecular identifiers was a feature of the TCR beta cDNA libraries. TCRdb recomputed calls from the PCR reads with MiXCR, one row per CDR3 protein. The sample includes hundreds of thousands of distinct CDR3 sequences, 59% of them seen just once. Their antigens remain unidentified. Notes on the study in general: Five or six TRBV segments, TRBV5-6, TRBV5-1 and TRBV20-1 among them, were found more frequent in patients than controls.

Sequenced: blood. The source is a girl aged 2-9 years with multiple sclerosis.

This clonotype was recorded a few times. The gene calls are TRBV12-3 or TRBV12-4 and TRBJ1-2, with D unresolved. The V end lost 3 bases, the J end lost 5 bases, and 4 bases lay between the germline ends. This CDR3 contains 11 residues. The CDR3 coding sequence is TGTGCCAGCAGTTTGGAATATGGCTACACCTTC. Protein sequence: CASSLEYGYTF.

This clonotype came up a few times. The chain combines TRBV7-9 with TRBJ2-1; tentative D call: TRBD1 (5 bases). Trimming took off 5 bases at V and 7 bases at J, with 24 bases between the two ends. This CDR3 region has 17 residues. Germline V gene lookup returns CDR1 SEHNR and CDR2 FQNEAQ (reference sequence). In DNA, the CDR3 is TGTGCCAGCAGCATAGGACCTAGTGGGGCGGCAAGGAATGAGCAGTTCTTC. Protein product: CASSIGPSGAARNEQFF.

The gene calls are TRBV6-2 or TRBV6-3 and TRBJ2-5; 12 positions match TRBD2. This CDR3 is built from 15 residues. Losses at the gene ends were 6 bases for V and 4 bases for J; bases not matched to a gene: 6. Germline assignment: CDR1 MNHEY and CDR2 SVGEGT. The CDR3 region is CASSSTSGGAETQYF. The CDR3 DNA follows: TGTGCCAGCAGCTCGACTAGCGGGGGAGCAGAGACCCAGTACTTC.